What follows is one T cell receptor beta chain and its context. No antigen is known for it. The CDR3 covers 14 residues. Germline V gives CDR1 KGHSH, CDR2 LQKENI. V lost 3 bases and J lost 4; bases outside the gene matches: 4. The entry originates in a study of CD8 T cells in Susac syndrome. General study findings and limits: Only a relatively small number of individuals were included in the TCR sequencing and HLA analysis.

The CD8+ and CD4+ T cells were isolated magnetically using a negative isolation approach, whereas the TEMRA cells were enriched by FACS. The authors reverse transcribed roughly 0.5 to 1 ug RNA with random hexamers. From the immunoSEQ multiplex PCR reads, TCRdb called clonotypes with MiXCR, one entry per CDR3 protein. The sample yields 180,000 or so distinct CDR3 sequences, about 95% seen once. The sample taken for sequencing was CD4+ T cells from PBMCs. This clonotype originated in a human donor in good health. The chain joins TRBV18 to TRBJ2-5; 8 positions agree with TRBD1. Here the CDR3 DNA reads TGTGCCAGCTCACCGACAGGGGCCGGAGAGACCCAGTACTTC. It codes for CASSPTGAGETQYF.